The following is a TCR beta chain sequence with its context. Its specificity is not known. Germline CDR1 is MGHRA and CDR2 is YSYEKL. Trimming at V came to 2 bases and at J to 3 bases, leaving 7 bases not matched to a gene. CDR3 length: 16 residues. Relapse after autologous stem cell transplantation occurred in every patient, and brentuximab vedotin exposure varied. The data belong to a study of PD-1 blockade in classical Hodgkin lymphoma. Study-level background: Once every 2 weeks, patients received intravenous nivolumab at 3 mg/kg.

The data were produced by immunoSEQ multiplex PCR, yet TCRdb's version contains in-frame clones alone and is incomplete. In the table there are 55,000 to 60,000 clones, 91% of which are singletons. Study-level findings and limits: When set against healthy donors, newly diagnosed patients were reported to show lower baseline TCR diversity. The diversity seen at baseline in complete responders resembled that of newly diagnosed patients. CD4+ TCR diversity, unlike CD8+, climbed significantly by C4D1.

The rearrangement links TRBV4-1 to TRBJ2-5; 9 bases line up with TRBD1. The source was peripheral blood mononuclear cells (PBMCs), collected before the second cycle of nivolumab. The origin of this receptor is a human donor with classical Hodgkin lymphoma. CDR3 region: CASSQPWTGVEETQYF. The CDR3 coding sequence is TGCGCCAGCAGCCAACCTTGGACAGGGGTTGAAGAGACCCAGTACTTC.